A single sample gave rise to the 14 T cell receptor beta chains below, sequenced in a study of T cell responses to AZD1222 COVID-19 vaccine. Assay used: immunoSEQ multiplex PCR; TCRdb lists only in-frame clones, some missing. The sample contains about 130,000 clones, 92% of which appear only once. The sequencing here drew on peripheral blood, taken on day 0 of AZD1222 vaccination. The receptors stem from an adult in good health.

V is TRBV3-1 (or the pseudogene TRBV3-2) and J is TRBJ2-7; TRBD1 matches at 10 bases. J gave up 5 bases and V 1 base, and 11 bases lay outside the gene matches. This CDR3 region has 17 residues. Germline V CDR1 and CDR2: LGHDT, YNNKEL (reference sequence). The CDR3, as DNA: TGTGCCAGCAGCCAAGGGGACAGGGGCCACCCCGGAAACGAGCAGTACTTC. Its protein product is CASSQGDRGHPGNEQYF.

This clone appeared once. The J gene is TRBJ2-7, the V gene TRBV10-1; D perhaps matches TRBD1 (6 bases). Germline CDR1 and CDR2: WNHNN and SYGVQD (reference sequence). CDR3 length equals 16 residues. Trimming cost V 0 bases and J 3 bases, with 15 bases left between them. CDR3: CASSESTAGAFYEQYF. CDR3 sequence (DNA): TGCGCCAGCAGTGAGTCGACGGCAGGGGCATTCTACGAGCAGTACTTC.

This chain's CDR3 is CASSFVSKETQYF. The CDR3 coding sequence is TGTGCCAGCAGCTTCGTATCTAAGGAGACCCAGTACTTC. This sequence joins TRBV7-3 and TRBJ2-5; D not certain. V was clipped by 3 bases and J by 5 bases, with 10 bases between them. The CDR3 sequence is 13 residues long. The germline V gene has CDR1 SGHTA and CDR2 FQGTGA.

The CDR3 sequence: CASSQRKIAGDTQYF. The DNA for the CDR3 is TGTGCCAGCAGCCAAAGGAAGATAGCGGGGGATACGCAGTATTTT. V gene TRBV14 combines with J gene TRBJ2-3, with TRBD2 matching 8 bases. The CDR3 runs 15 residues. The germline V gene has CDR1 SGHDN and CDR2 FVKESK. J gave up 6 bases and V 2 bases, and 7 bases lay outside the gene matches.

The CDR3 spells CASSYGLGANEKLFF. DNA for the CDR3: TGTGCCAGCAGTTACGGACTAGGAGCTAATGAAAAACTGTTTTTT. The rearrangement joins TRBV6-5 to TRBJ1-4; D is ambiguous. This CDR3 has 15 residues. V lost 2 bases, J lost 3 bases, and 10 bases lay in between. Germline assignment: CDR1 MNHEY and CDR2 SVGAGI.

The CDR3 reads CASSDAARGSNQPQHF. CDR3 nucleotide sequence: TGTGCCAGCAGTGACGCAGCCCGAGGGAGCAATCAGCCCCAGCATTTT. V and J are TRBV6-1 and TRBJ1-5; D is ambiguous. Germline V lookup: CDR1 MNHNS, CDR2 SASEGT. The V end was cut by 3 bases, the J end by 1 base, with 13 bases between. This CDR3 is 16 amino acids long.

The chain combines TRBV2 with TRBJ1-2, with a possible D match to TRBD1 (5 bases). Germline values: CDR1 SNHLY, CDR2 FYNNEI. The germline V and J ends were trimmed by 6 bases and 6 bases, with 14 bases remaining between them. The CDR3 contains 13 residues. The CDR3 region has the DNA TGTGCCAGCAGGGGGCCCACCAGGGATGGCTACACCTTC. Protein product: CASRGPTRDGYTF.

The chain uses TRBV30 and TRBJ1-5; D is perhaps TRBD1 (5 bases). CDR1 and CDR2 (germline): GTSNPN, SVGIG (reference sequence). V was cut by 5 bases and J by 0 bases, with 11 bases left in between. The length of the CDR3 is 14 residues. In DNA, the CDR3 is TGTGCCTGGTCGACAGAGAATAGCAATCAGCCCCAGCATTTT. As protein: CAWSTENSNQPQHF.

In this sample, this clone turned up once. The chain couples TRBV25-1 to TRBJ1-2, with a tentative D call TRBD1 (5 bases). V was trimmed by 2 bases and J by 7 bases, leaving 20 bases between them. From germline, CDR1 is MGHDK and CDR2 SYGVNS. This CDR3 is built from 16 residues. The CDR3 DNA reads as TGTGCCAGCAGTGAAATGGGGCAGGAACAGTTCTCTGGCTACACCTTC. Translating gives CASSEMGQEQFSGYTF.

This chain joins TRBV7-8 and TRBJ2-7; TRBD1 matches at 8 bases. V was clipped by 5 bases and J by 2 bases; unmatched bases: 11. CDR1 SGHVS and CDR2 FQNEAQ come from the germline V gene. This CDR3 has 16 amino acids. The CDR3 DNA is TGTGCCAGCAGCGCCAACCTGGACAGGGCAACCTACGAGCAGTACTTC. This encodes CASSANLDRATYEQYF.

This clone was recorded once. CDR3 sequence reads: CASSLAGNSYEQYF. For the CDR3, the DNA is TGTGCCAGCAGCTTGGCGGGCAACTCCTACGAGCAGTACTTC. The J gene is TRBJ2-7, the V gene TRBV5-6, with D unresolved. Trimming took 0 bases from V and 0 from J, leaving 7 bases between them. The CDR3 is made up of 14 amino acids. Germline V gives CDR1 SGHDT, CDR2 YYEEEE. Drawing the rest from reference TRBV5-6 and TRBJ2-7, the complete variable domain is DAGVTQSPTHLIKTRGQQVTLRCSPKSGHDTVSWYQQALGQGPQFIFQYYEEEERQRGNFPDRFSGHQFPNYSSELNVNALLLGDSALYLCASSLAGNSYEQYFGPGTRLTVT.

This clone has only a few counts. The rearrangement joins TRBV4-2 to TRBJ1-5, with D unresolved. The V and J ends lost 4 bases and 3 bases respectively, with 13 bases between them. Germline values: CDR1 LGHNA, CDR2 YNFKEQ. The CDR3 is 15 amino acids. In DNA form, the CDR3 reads TGTGCCAGCAGCCCCCTGGTCGATTACAATCAGCCCCAGCATTTT. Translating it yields CASSPLVDYNQPQHF.

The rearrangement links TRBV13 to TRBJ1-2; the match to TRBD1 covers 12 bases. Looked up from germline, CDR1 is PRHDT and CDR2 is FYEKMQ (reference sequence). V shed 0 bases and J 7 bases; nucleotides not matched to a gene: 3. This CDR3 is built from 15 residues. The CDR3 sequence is CASSLGGTGGSGYTF. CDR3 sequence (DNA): TGTGCCAGCAGCTTAGGAGGGACAGGGGGCTCTGGCTACACCTTC.

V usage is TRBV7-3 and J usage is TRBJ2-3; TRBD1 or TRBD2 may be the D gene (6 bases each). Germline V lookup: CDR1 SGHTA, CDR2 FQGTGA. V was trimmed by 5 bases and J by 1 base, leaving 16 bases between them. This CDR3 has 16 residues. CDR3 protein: CASSPGAGRGTDTQYF. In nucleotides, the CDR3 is TGTGCCAGCAGCCCGGGGGCGGGTAGGGGCACAGATACGCAGTATTTT. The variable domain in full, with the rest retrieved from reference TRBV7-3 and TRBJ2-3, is GAGVSQTPSNKVTEKGKYVELRCDPISGHTALYWYRQSLGQGPEFLIYFQGTGAADDSGLPNDRFFAVRPEGSVSTLKIQRTERGDSAVYLCASSPGAGRGTDTQYFGPGTRLTVL.